This T cell receptor beta chain comes out of a study of cytomegalovirus exposure and HLA in healthy donors. General study findings and limits: Later analysis identified around 15,000 TCR beta sequences associated with HLA alleles, using a false discovery rate threshold of 0.05. Presence/absence comparisons presumed near-even sequencing depth among donors.

Unrecorded immune exposures were likely, despite nominal health at sampling. CDR3 size: 18 residues. Trimming shortened V by 3 bases and J by 7 bases, and 22 bases separated the two germline ends. Germline CDR1 and CDR2: WSHSY and SAAADI. Concerning this clone: What it binds is unknown.

Researchers ran the PCR with 60 Vbeta and 13 Jbeta primers. Clones were read by immunoSEQ multiplex PCR, and TCRdb kept only the in-frame ones, dropping some. The profile shows some 90,000 clones, approximately 72% of them singletons. The sequencing sample was made of PBMCs. The TCR sequence derives from a woman in her 70s in good health and CMV-seropositive. The chain employs TRBV10-2 and TRBJ1-6; D may be TRBD1 (5 bases). CDR3 DNA: TGCGCCAGCAGTGACCCCATGGAGGGGCTGATTGTGAATTCACCCCTCCACTTT. Its translation is CASSDPMEGLIVNSPLHF.